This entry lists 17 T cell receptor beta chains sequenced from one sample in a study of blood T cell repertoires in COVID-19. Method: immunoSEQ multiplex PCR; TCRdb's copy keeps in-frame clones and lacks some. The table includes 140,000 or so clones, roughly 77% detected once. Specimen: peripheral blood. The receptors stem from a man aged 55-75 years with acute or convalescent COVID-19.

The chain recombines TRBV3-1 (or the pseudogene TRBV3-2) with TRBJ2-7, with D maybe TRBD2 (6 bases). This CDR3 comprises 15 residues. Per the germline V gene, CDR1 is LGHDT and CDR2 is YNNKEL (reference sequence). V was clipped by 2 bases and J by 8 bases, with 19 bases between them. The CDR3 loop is CASSQQLASLPQQYF. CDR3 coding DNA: TGTGCCAGCAGCCAACAACTAGCATCCCTCCCCCAGCAGTACTTC.

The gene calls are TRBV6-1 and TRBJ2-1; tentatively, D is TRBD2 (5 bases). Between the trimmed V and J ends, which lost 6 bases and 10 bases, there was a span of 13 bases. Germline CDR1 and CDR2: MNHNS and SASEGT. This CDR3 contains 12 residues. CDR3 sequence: CASSPLRVEQFF. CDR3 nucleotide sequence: TGTGCCAGCAGCCCCCTGAGGGTGGAGCAGTTCTTC.

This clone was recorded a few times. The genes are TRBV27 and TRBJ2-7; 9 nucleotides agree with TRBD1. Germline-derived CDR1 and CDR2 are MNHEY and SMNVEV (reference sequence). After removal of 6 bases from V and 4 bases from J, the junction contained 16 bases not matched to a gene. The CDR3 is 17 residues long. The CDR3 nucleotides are TGTGCCAGCAGCTTCGCCCCGGGACAGGGTGTGATTTACGAGCAGTACTTC. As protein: CASSFAPGQGVIYEQYF.

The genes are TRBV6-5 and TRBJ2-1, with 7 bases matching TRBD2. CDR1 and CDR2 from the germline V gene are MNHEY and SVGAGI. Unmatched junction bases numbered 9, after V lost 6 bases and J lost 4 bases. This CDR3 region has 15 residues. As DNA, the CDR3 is TGTGCCAGCAGGACCCAGGGAGGGGTTTACAATGAGCAGTTCTTC. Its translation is CASRTQGGVYNEQFF.

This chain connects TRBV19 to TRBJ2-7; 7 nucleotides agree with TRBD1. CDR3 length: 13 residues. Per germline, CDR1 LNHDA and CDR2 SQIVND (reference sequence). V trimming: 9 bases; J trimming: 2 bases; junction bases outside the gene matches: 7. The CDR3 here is CASTPGQTYEQYF. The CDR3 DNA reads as TGTGCCAGCACCCCGGGACAGACCTACGAGCAGTACTTC.

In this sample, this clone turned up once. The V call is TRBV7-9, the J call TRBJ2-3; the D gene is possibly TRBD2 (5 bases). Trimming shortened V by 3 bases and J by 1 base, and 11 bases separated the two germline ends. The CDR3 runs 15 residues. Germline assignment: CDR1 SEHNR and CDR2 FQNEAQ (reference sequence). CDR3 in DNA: TGTGCCAGCAGCTTTTCAGCGGTACGCACAGATACGCAGTATTTT. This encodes CASSFSAVRTDTQYF.

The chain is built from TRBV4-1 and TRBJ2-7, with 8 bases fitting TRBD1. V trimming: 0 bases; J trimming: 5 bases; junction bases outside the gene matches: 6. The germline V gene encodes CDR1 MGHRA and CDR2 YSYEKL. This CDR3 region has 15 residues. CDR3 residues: CASSQEAGGPHEQYF. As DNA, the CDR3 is TGCGCCAGCAGCCAAGAGGCAGGGGGCCCCCACGAGCAGTACTTC.

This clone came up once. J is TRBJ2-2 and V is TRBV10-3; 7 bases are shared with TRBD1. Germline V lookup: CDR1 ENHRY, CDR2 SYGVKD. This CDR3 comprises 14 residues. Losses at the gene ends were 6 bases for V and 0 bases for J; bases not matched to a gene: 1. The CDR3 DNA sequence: TGTGCCATCAGCGGGACAGCGAACACCGGGGAGCTGTTTTTT. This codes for CAISGTANTGELFF.

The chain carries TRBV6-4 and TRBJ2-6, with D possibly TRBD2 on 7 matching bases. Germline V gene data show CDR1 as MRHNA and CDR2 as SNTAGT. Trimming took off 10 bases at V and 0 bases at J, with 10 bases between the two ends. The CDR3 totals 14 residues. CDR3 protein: CAIRGASGANVLTF. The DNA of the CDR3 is TGTGCCATCCGGGGGGCCTCTGGGGCCAACGTCCTGACTTTC.

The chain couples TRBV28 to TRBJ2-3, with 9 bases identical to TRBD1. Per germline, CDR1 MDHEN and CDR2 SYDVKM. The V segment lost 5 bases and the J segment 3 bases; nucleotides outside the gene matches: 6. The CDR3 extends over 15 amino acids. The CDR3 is CASSTPGQGTDTQYF. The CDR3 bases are TGTGCCAGCAGTACCCCGGGACAGGGTACAGATACGCAGTATTTT.

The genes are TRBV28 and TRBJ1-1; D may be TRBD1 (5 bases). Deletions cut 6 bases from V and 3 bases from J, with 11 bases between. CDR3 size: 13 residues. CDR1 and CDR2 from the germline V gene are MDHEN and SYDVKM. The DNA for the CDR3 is TGTGCCAGCAGCCCTGGGGCCCACACTGAAGCTTTCTTT. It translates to CASSPGAHTEAFF.

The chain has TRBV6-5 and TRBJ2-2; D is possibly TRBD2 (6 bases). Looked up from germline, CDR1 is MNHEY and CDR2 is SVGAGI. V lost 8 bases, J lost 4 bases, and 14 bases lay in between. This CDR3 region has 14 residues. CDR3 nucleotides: TGTGCCAGCCTCGTAGGGGAGGTCACCGGGGAGCTGTTTTTT. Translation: CASLVGEVTGELFF.

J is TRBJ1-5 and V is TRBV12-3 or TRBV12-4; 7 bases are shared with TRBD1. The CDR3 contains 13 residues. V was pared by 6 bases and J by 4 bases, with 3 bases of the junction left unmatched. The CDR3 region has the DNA TGTGCCAGCAGCCGGGACAGAAATCAGCCCCAGCATTTT. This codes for CASSRDRNQPQHF.

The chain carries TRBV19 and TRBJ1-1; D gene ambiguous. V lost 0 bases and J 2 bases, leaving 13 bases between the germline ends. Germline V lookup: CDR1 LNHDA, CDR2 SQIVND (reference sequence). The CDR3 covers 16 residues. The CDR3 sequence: CASSIDPTGRNTEAFF. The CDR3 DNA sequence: TGTGCCAGTAGTATAGATCCAACCGGGAGAAACACTGAAGCTTTCTTT.

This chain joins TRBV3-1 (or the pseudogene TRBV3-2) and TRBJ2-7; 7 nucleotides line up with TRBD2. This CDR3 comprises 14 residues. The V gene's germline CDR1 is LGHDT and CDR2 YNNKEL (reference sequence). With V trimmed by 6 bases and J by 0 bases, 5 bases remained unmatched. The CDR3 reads CASSPSGVSYEQYF. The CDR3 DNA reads TGTGCCAGCAGTCCGAGCGGGGTCTCCTACGAGCAGTACTTC.

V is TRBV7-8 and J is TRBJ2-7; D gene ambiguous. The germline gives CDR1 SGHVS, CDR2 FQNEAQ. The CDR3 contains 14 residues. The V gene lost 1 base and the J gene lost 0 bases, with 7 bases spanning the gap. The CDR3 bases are TGTGCCAGCAGCTTAGTTTACAGCTCCTACGAGCAGTACTTC. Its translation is CASSLVYSSYEQYF.

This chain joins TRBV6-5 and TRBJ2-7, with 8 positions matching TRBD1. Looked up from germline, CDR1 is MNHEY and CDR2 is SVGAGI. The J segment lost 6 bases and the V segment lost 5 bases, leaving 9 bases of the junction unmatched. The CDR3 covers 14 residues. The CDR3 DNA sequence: TGTGCCAGCAGTCCATTACGACAGGGGCGCGAGCAGTACTTC. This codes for CASSPLRQGREQYF.